These 29 T cell receptor beta chains came from one sample sequenced in a study of cytomegalovirus exposure and HLA in healthy donors. Both 60 Vbeta primers and 13 Jbeta primers went into the PCR. Sequenced by immunoSEQ multiplex PCR; TCRdb stores in-frame clones only, minus some. The sample gives 120,000 to 150,000 clones, roughly 62% of which show up once; about 4.1% is in the top ten. The specimen sequenced was PBMCs. All receptors derive from a man aged 55 to 70 in good health and CMV-seronegative.

This rearrangement joins TRBV30 to TRBJ1-4, with D unresolved. The V and J ends lost 0 bases and 8 bases respectively, with 10 bases between them. The CDR3 runs 13 residues. Germline CDR1 is GTSNPN and CDR2 is SVGIG (reference sequence). The CDR3 loop is CAWSVFVHEKLFF. CDR3 nucleotides: TGTGCCTGGAGTGTATTCGTACACGAAAAACTGTTTTTT.

The chain employs TRBV7-2 and TRBJ2-1, with TRBD2 matching over 8 bases. CDR3 length equals 15 residues. The trim removed 5 bases at V and 6 bases at J, leaving 9 bases unmatched. CDR1 SGHTA and CDR2 FQGNSA come from the germline V gene. The CDR3, as DNA: TGTGCCAGCAGCCCCGTTGCGGGGGGCTTCAATGAGCAGTTCTTC. This encodes CASSPVAGGFNEQFF.

The chain combines TRBV18 with TRBJ1-2; D possibly corresponds to TRBD1 (5 bases). Germline loops: CDR1 KGHSH, CDR2 LQKENI. V lost 0 bases and J lost 8, with 13 bases in between. The CDR3 runs 14 residues. CDR3 DNA: TGTGCCAGCTCACCACCCTCAGGGTCTATAGGCTACACCTTC. Encoded protein: CASSPPSGSIGYTF.

This chain connects TRBV19 to TRBJ1-5, with TRBD1 matching over 8 bases. Trimming at V came to 3 bases and at J to 5 bases, leaving 3 bases not matched to a gene. The CDR3 loop spans 14 amino acids. CDR1 is LNHDA, CDR2 SQIVND, per germline (reference sequence). The CDR3 sequence: CASSIQGADQPQHF. The CDR3 DNA follows: TGTGCCAGTAGTATTCAGGGGGCGGATCAGCCCCAGCATTTT.

The count of this clone is one. V is TRBV6-6 and J is TRBJ1-2; possibly TRBD1 for D (5 bases). This CDR3 has 12 residues. Trimming stripped 6 bases from V and 8 bases from J, with 13 bases between. Germline V gene data show CDR1 as MNHNY and CDR2 as SVGAGI (reference sequence). For the CDR3, the DNA is TGTGCCAGCAGCCCAGGGCATCAGGGCTACACCTTC. Translation: CASSPGHQGYTF.

The chain recombines TRBV27 with TRBJ1-2; possible D gene TRBD1, 5 bases. V gave up 0 bases and J gave up 8 bases, with 10 bases separating them. CDR3 length: 13 residues. Germline CDR1 MNHEY, CDR2 SMNVEV (reference sequence). CDR3 bases: TGTGCCAGCAGTTTATCAACGGGGGGGGGCTACACCTTC. It codes for CASSLSTGGGYTF.

V and J are TRBV2 and TRBJ2-1, with TRBD2 as a possible D gene (6 bases). The CDR3 runs 14 residues. V was trimmed by 4 bases and J by 7 bases, leaving 14 bases between them. Germline CDR1 and CDR2: SNHLY and FYNNEI. The CDR3 region is CASSVAVRGNEQFF. CDR3 coding DNA: TGTGCCAGCAGTGTAGCGGTACGAGGGAATGAGCAGTTCTTC. The full variable domain, rest sourced from reference TRBV2 and TRBJ2-1, is EPEVTQTPSHQVTQMGQEVILRCVPISNHLYFYWYRQILGQKVEFLVSFYNNEISEKSEIFDDQFSVERPDGSNFTLKIRSTKLEDSAMYFCASSVAVRGNEQFFGPGTRLTVL.

The chain has TRBV19 and TRBJ1-2; 7 nucleotides align to TRBD1. Unmatched junction bases numbered 7, after V lost 3 bases and J lost 6 bases. Germline CDR1 reads LNHDA; CDR2 reads SQIVND (reference sequence). This CDR3 comprises 14 residues. CDR3 residues: CASSMGDRDDGYTF. The CDR3 DNA sequence: TGTGCCAGTAGTATGGGAGACAGGGATGATGGCTACACCTTC.

This clone was observed once. The chain couples TRBV19 to TRBJ1-1; no reliable D call. The V end lost 4 bases, the J end lost 11 bases, and 26 bases lay between the germline ends. This CDR3 comprises 16 residues. Germline-derived CDR1 and CDR2 are LNHDA and SQIVND (reference sequence). DNA for the CDR3: TGTGCCAGTAGTAGCGGTACAGCGGCATTTAATTCGGATGCTTTCTTT. This translates into CASSSGTAAFNSDAFF.

The rearrangement uses TRBV28 and TRBJ2-7; perhaps TRBD1 as D (5 bases). V lost 10 bases to trimming and J lost 3 bases, with 22 bases between them. The CDR3 length is 15 residues. Germline values: CDR1 MDHEN, CDR2 SYDVKM. CDR3 bases: TGTGCCACCCAGGAGAATCAACAGGCCAACTACGAGCAGTACTTC. Protein product: CATQENQQANYEQYF.

V is TRBV5-1 and J is TRBJ2-3; perhaps TRBD1 as D (6 bases). With 2 bases removed from V and 1 base from J, the gap between germline ends came to 8 bases. This CDR3 has 14 residues. Germline-derived CDR1 and CDR2 are SGHRS and YFSETQ. DNA for the CDR3: TGCGCCAGCAGCTTCCGGACAGGCACAGATACGCAGTATTTT. Protein: CASSFRTGTDTQYF.

This clone was found a few times. V gene TRBV5-1 combines with J gene TRBJ1-2; D is unresolved. V lost 0 bases, J lost 6 bases, and 18 bases lay in between. Germline CDR1 is SGHRS and CDR2 is YFSETQ. This CDR3 comprises 16 residues. CDR3 sequence reads: CASSLVPPTPSDGYTF. CDR3 DNA: TGCGCCAGCAGCTTGGTACCCCCCACCCCTAGCGATGGCTACACCTTC. Full variable domain (outside the CDR3, taken from reference TRBV5-1 and TRBJ1-2): KAGVTQTPRYLIKTRGQQVTLSCSPISGHRSVSWYQQTPGQGLQFLFEYFSETQRNKGNFPGRFSGRQFSNSRSEMNVSTLELGDSALYLCASSLVPPTPSDGYTFGSGTRLTVV.

This chain uses TRBV11-1 with TRBJ2-7; a possible D gene is TRBD2 (7 bases). This CDR3 comprises 12 residues. Germline-derived CDR1 and CDR2 are SGHAT and FQDESV (reference sequence). Trimming removed 8 bases from V and 2 bases from J, with 10 bases in between. The CDR3, as DNA: TGTGCCAGCCGCGGGGGCCCCTACGAGCAGTACTTC. Translating it yields CASRGGPYEQYF.

J is TRBJ2-7 and V is TRBV25-1; D might be TRBD1 (6 bases). With 4 bases removed from V and 0 bases from J, the gap between germline ends came to 13 bases. Looked up from germline, CDR1 is MGHDK and CDR2 is SYGVNS. The CDR3 has 15 amino acids. The CDR3 protein is CASSGGLSSSYEQYF. CDR3 nucleotide sequence: TGTGCCAGCAGTGGGGGGCTTTCCAGCTCCTACGAGCAGTACTTC.

This chain joins TRBV7-2 and TRBJ1-3; 9 nucleotides agree with TRBD1. The V and J ends lost 1 base and 4 bases, in that order; junction bases with no gene match: 5. Per the germline V gene, CDR1 is SGHTA and CDR2 is FQGNSA. This CDR3 has 16 amino acids. This chain's CDR3 is CASSLGGTGKGNTIYF. CDR3 in DNA: TGTGCCAGCAGCTTAGGGGGGACAGGGAAAGGAAACACCATATATTTT.

The chain employs TRBV5-1 and TRBJ2-1; 10 nucleotides line up with TRBD1. CDR3 size: 16 residues. Germline CDR1 is SGHRS and CDR2 is YFSETQ. Trimming removed 3 bases from V and 2 bases from J; junction bases left unmatched: 5. The CDR3 sequence is CASSWGDRGTYNEQFF. In DNA form, the CDR3 reads TGCGCCAGCAGCTGGGGGGACAGGGGAACCTACAATGAGCAGTTCTTC.

The count of this clone is one. CDR3 region: CASSRQGIGQPQHF. CDR3 nucleotides: TGTGCCAGCAGCCGACAGGGGATAGGGCAGCCCCAGCATTTT. V gene TRBV7-2 combines with J gene TRBJ1-5; TRBD1 aligns across 8 bases. The CDR3 sequence is 14 residues long. With V trimmed by 5 bases and J by 7 bases, 7 bases remained unmatched. Germline loops: CDR1 SGHTA, CDR2 FQGNSA.

The chain employs TRBV6-4 and TRBJ2-3; D is unresolved. CDR1 MRHNA and CDR2 SNTAGT come from the germline V gene. Trimming pared 6 bases from V and 4 bases from J, leaving 5 bases between. The CDR3 is made up of 11 amino acids. The CDR3 loop reads CASSNSDTQYF. CDR3 nucleotides: TGTGCCAGCAGCAACTCAGATACGCAGTATTTT.

In its sample, this clone was seen once. V gene TRBV19 combines with J gene TRBJ2-1; 9 bases are shared with TRBD2. The CDR3 spans 12 residues. The trim removed 3 bases at V and 16 bases at J, leaving 7 bases unmatched. Germline CDR1 LNHDA, CDR2 SQIVND (reference sequence). CDR3 sequence reads: CASSIGGRAEFF. The CDR3 DNA reads as TGTGCCAGTAGTATTGGCGGGAGGGCAGAATTCTTC.

This clone was picked up one time. This sequence joins TRBV7-2 and TRBJ2-3, with TRBD1 identical over 9 bases. CDR3 size: 15 residues. V shed 4 bases and J 1 base; nucleotides not matched to a gene: 3. Germline CDR1 and CDR2: SGHTA and FQGNSA. The CDR3 DNA is TGTGCCAGCAGCTCCCGGGACAGGGGCACAGATACGCAGTATTTT. It codes for CASSSRDRGTDTQYF.

The rearrangement uses TRBV28 and TRBJ2-1; 11 bases are a match to TRBD2. The V gene end was trimmed by 2 bases and the J gene end by 2 bases; junction bases not matched to a gene: 11. CDR1 MDHEN and CDR2 SYDVKM come from the germline V gene. The length of the CDR3 is 19 residues. CDR3 residues: CASSLMASGRSSTYNEQFF. CDR3 coding DNA: TGTGCCAGCAGTTTAATGGCTAGCGGGAGGAGTTCGACCTACAATGAGCAGTTCTTC.

This chain connects TRBV11-3 to TRBJ2-5; no clear D. CDR1 is SGHNT, CDR2 YENEEA, per germline. V lost 0 bases to trimming and J lost 2 bases, with 10 bases between them. This CDR3 region has 15 residues. CDR3 in amino acids: CASSLDSQPQETQYF. CDR3 in DNA: TGTGCCAGCAGCTTAGATAGCCAGCCTCAAGAGACCCAGTACTTC.

This clone was recorded a few times. The chain is built from TRBV11-1 and TRBJ1-1, with D possibly TRBD1 on 5 matching bases. The germline CDR1 and CDR2 sequences are SGHAT and FQDESV (reference sequence). The ends were cut back, 5 bases at V and 3 bases at J, with 16 bases in the middle. There are 15 residues in the CDR3. This CDR3 is CASSPLGAGYTEAFF. The CDR3, as DNA: TGTGCCAGCAGCCCCTTAGGGGCCGGCTACACTGAAGCTTTCTTT. Based on the CDR3 plus reference TRBV11-1 and TRBJ1-1, the full variable domain is EAEVAQSPRYKITEKSQAVAFWCDPISGHATLYWYRQILGQGPELLVQFQDESVVDDSQLPKDRFSAERLKGVDSTLKIQPAELGDSAMYLCASSPLGAGYTEAFFGQGTRLTVV.

The chain recombines TRBV6-1 with TRBJ2-3; 13 positions agree with TRBD2. Germline V gives CDR1 MNHNS, CDR2 SASEGT. This CDR3 has 15 residues. The V and J ends lost 10 bases and 7 bases, in that order; junction bases with no gene match: 11. The CDR3 nucleotides are TGTGCCACCATTCCGGGACTAGCGGGATCCTATACGCAGTATTTT. Translated, it gives CATIPGLAGSYTQYF.

J is TRBJ1-3 and V is TRBV19; 7 bases match TRBD1. Germline-derived CDR1 and CDR2 are LNHDA and SQIVND (reference sequence). V lost 5 bases, J lost 5 bases, and 9 bases stayed unmatched. The CDR3 has 15 amino acids. For the CDR3, the DNA is TGTGCCAGTAGTGACCACAGGGGAGTACGAAACACCATATATTTT. Translation gives CASSDHRGVRNTIYF.

In this sample, this clone turned up a few times. CDR3 nucleotide sequence: TGTGCCAGCAGCTTACTTGGCAGGGAAACCTACGAGCAGTACTTC. Its translation is CASSLLGRETYEQYF. The chain is built from TRBV7-8 and TRBJ2-7, with D perhaps TRBD1 (5 bases). Germline V gene lookup returns CDR1 SGHVS and CDR2 FQNEAQ. The CDR3 is made up of 15 amino acids. Trimming removed 2 bases from V and 2 bases from J, with 13 bases in between.

The chain links TRBV19 to TRBJ2-5, with D maybe TRBD1 (6 bases). The CDR3 contains 15 residues. Germline V gene sequence: CDR1 LNHDA, CDR2 SQIVND (reference sequence). The V gene lost 3 bases and the J gene lost 1 base, with 12 bases spanning the gap. The CDR3 spells CASSINRGSQETQYF. DNA of the CDR3: TGTGCCAGTAGTATCAATAGGGGGAGCCAAGAGACCCAGTACTTC.

V is TRBV19 and J is TRBJ1-1, with 7 nucleotides matching TRBD1. Trimming at V came to 6 bases and at J to 4 bases, leaving 2 bases not matched to a gene. Germline CDR1 and CDR2: LNHDA and SQIVND (reference sequence). The CDR3 sequence is 12 residues long. CDR3 nucleotides: TGTGCCAGTAGATCAGGGGGCACTGAAGCTTTCTTT. Protein product: CASRSGGTEAFF.

The V gene is TRBV9, the J gene TRBJ1-1, with D possibly TRBD1 on 5 matching bases. Germline lookup yields CDR1 SGDLS and CDR2 YYNGEE. The CDR3 covers 12 residues. The V end was cut by 4 bases, the J end by 11 bases, with 15 bases between. The CDR3 sequence is CASSLDTPEAFF. The DNA of the CDR3 is TGTGCCAGCAGCTTGGACACCCCAGAGGCTTTCTTT. Full variable domain (missing parts from reference TRBV9 and TRBJ1-1): DSGVTQTPKHLITATGQRVTLRCSPRSGDLSVYWYQQSLDQGLQFLIQYYNGEERAKGNILERFSAQQFPDLHSELNLSSLELGDSALYFCASSLDTPEAFFGQGTRLTVV.